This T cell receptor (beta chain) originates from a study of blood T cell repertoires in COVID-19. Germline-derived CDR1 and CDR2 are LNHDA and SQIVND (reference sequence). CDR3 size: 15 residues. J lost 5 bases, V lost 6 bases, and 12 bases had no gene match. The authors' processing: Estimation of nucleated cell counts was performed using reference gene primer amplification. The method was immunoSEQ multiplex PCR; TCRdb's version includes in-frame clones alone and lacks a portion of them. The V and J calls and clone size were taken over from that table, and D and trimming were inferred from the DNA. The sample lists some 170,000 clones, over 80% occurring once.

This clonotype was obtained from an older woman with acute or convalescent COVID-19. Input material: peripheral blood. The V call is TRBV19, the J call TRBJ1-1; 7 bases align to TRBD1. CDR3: CASRRDSTRGTEAFF. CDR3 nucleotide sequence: TGTGCCAGTAGACGGGACAGTACACGAGGGACTGAAGCTTTCTTT.